The 8 T cell receptor beta chains presented below share a single source sample, sequenced in a study of T-cell reconstitution after alpha-beta-depleted transplantation in children. This sample's TCRbeta library carried unique molecular identifier barcodes. TCRdb called the PCR reads again in MiXCR, with one record for every CDR3 protein. The sample shows about 440,000 distinct CDR3 sequences, roughly 43% of them seen only once. Specimen: PBMCs, collected before TCRalphabeta/CD19-depleted stem cell transplant. Receptor source: a girl aged 2 to 9 with aplastic anemia, due to receive a stem cell transplant.

This clonotype was seen a handful of times. The V gene is TRBV28, the J gene TRBJ1-5, with D possibly TRBD1 on 5 matching bases. The CDR3 totals 14 residues. The germline CDR1 and CDR2 sequences are MDHEN and SYDVKM. The V end lost 5 bases, the J end lost 4 bases, and 12 bases lay between the germline ends. CDR3 nucleotides: TGTGCCAGCAGTGGGGCGGCAGCGAATCAGCCCCAGCATTTT. Its translation: CASSGAAANQPQHF.

This clonotype was seen many times. The chain has TRBV10-3 and TRBJ2-3; 11 bases are shared with TRBD2. V lost 5 bases to trimming and J lost 5 bases; unmatched junction nucleotides: 3. Germline values: CDR1 ENHRY, CDR2 SYGVKD. The CDR3 is 14 residues long. CDR3 nucleotides: TGTGCCATCAGTCCGACTAGCGGGGAAGATACGCAGTATTTT. Amino acids: CAISPTSGEDTQYF.

The J gene is TRBJ2-1, the V gene TRBV12-3 or TRBV12-4; TRBD2 agrees at 7 bases. J was trimmed by 6 bases and V by 6 bases; bases with no gene match: 11. This CDR3 is built from 15 residues. As DNA, the CDR3 is TGTGCCAGCAGGCCCAGAGATAGCGGGCTCAATGAGCAGTTCTTC. Translation: CASRPRDSGLNEQFF.

The table lists this clonotype with many counts. The chain is built from TRBV7-2 and TRBJ2-5, with a possible D match to TRBD2 (6 bases). Trimming stripped 0 bases from V and 4 bases from J, with 9 bases between. The CDR3 is made up of 14 amino acids. Per the germline V gene, CDR1 is SGHTA and CDR2 is FQGNSA. CDR3 sequence: CASSLAGGGETQYF. The DNA for the CDR3 is TGTGCCAGCAGCTTAGCCGGGGGAGGAGAGACCCAGTACTTC.

The rearrangement joins TRBV29-1 to TRBJ2-3; no clear D. In germline, CDR1 is SQVTM, CDR2 ANQGSEA. V was clipped by 3 bases and J by 2 bases, with 6 bases between them. This CDR3 spans 12 amino acids. The CDR3 region is CSVEANTDTQYF. The CDR3 nucleotides read TGCAGCGTTGAGGCCAACACAGATACGCAGTATTTT.

In its sample, this clonotype was seen many times. The chain employs TRBV5-1 and TRBJ2-7, with 7 positions matching TRBD1. V was pared by 3 bases and J by 3 bases, with 9 bases of the junction left unmatched. The CDR3 is 15 amino acids. Germline values: CDR1 SGHRS, CDR2 YFSETQ. CDR3 sequence reads: CASSWDSYTFYEQYF. The CDR3 DNA sequence: TGCGCCAGCAGCTGGGACAGCTATACTTTCTACGAGCAGTACTTC.

This clonotype occurred many times. The chain couples TRBV3-1 to TRBJ2-2, with 9 nucleotides matching TRBD2. The CDR3 is 15 residues long. In germline, CDR1 is LGHDT, CDR2 YNNKEL (reference sequence). Trimming removed 5 bases from V and 9 bases from J; junction bases left unmatched: 10. DNA for the CDR3: TGTGCCAGCAGCTTACTAGCGGGTGTCGTACGGGAGCTGTTTTTT. Its translation is CASSLLAGVVRELFF.

This clonotype was observed at least ten times. The V gene is TRBV5-1, the J gene TRBJ2-3, with D possibly matching TRBD1 (6 bases). Per the germline V gene, CDR1 is SGHRS and CDR2 is YFSETQ. Trimming pared 3 bases from V and 6 bases from J, leaving 17 bases between. This CDR3 is 15 amino acids long. The CDR3 bases are TGCGCCAGCAGCTCTAACCGGAACAGGGTTGATACGCAGTATTTT. It is translated as CASSSNRNRVDTQYF.